This entry lists 14 T cell receptor beta chains sequenced from one sample in a study of T cells in Graves' hyperthyroidism and ophthalmopathy. RNA transcripts gave rise to amplified TCR beta CDR3 regions. During a first-round RT-PCR of the TCR CDR3, the HTBI primer set was used. From the multiplex PCR reads, TCRdb called clonotypes with MiXCR, one entry per CDR3 protein. The sample shows a few hundred thousand distinct CDR3 sequences, roughly 15% of them seen only once. What was sequenced was blood. These receptors all stem from a woman aged 35 to 49 with Graves' hyperthyroidism.

This clonotype appeared a few times. The chain uses TRBV11-1 and TRBJ2-1; D perhaps matches TRBD1 (6 bases). CDR1 SGHAT and CDR2 FQDESV come from the germline V gene (reference sequence). This CDR3 comprises 16 residues. With 7 bases removed from V and 2 bases from J, the gap between germline ends came to 18 bases. CDR3 region: CASTFVGGGTYNEQFF. CDR3 bases: TGTGCCAGCACCTTCGTAGGTGGGGGCACCTACAATGAGCAGTTCTTC.

This clonotype has at least ten counts. The CDR3 protein is CASSSGTGGTSQYF. DNA of the CDR3: TGTGCCAGCAGCTCCGGGACAGGGGGGACTAGCCAGTACTTC. V and J are TRBV7-2 and TRBJ2-5; TRBD1 matches 11 bases. This CDR3 contains 14 residues. The V gene's germline CDR1 is SGHTA and CDR2 FQGNSA. J lost 10 bases, V lost 4 bases, and 8 bases had no gene match.

This clonotype appeared many times. The CDR3 coding sequence is TGTGCCAGCTCCCCGGGACAACGGGAACACTATGGCTACACCTTC. It specifies CASSPGQREHYGYTF. The chain couples TRBV7-2 to TRBJ1-2; D is possibly TRBD1 (6 bases). The CDR3 has 15 residues. Deletions cut 8 bases from V and 3 bases from J, with 19 bases between. Germline V gene data show CDR1 as SGHTA and CDR2 as FQGNSA.

V and J are TRBV15 and TRBJ2-2, with D possibly matching TRBD2 (5 bases). The CDR3 loop spans 16 amino acids. CDR1 LNHNV and CDR2 YYDKDF come from the germline V gene (reference sequence). Trimming removed 3 bases at V and 0 bases at J, with 11 bases between. CDR3 protein: CATSSGVAANTGELFF. The CDR3 nucleotides are TGTGCCACCAGCAGCGGGGTGGCAGCGAACACCGGGGAGCTGTTTTTT.

This sequence joins TRBV19 and TRBJ1-1; the D gene is possibly TRBD1 (6 bases). CDR1 and CDR2 from the germline V gene are LNHDA and SQIVND (reference sequence). V was shortened by 7 bases and J by 3 bases, with 9 bases between the two germline ends. This CDR3 is built from 12 residues. The CDR3 protein is CASNRQDTEAFF. The CDR3 DNA reads as TGTGCCAGTAACAGACAGGACACTGAAGCTTTCTTT.

The table lists this clonotype with many counts. The J gene is TRBJ2-3, the V gene TRBV6-2 or TRBV6-3, with D maybe TRBD2 (6 bases). V was clipped by 2 bases and J by 5 bases, with 17 bases between them. This CDR3 spans 16 amino acids. CDR1 and CDR2 (germline): MNHEY, SVGEGT. CDR3 in DNA: TGTGCCAGCAGTTACGGGGGAGGCTCCTTACTAGATACGCAGTATTTT. Translation: CASSYGGGSLLDTQYF.

This clonotype was detected many times. The chain couples TRBV11-2 to TRBJ1-2, with a weak D call TRBD1 (5 bases). Germline-derived CDR1 and CDR2 are SGHAT and FQNNGV. The CDR3 consists of 14 residues. The V and J ends lost 5 bases and 3 bases respectively, with 13 bases between them. The CDR3 coding sequence is TGTGCCAGCAGCGGAGGGGCCATGGACTATGGCTACACCTTC. Its protein is CASSGGAMDYGYTF.

This clonotype was counted a few times. The genes are TRBV13 and TRBJ1-6; D remains unclear. The CDR3 sequence is 14 residues long. Germline CDR1 reads PRHDT; CDR2 reads FYEKMQ (reference sequence). Trimming shortened V by 0 bases and J by 9 bases, and 9 bases separated the two germline ends. CDR3 DNA: TGTGCCAGCAGCTTAGGGGATGGGGTTTCACCCCTCCACTTT. Its translation is CASSLGDGVSPLHF.

This clonotype has a handful of counts. A read error may produce the germline difference seen at one junction end. This sequence joins TRBV27 and TRBJ2-3, with 16 bases identical to TRBD2. CDR3 size: 17 residues. Looked up from germline, CDR1 is MNHEY and CDR2 is SMNVEV (reference sequence). The CDR3 DNA sequence: TGTGCCAGCAGTCGACTGGGGACTAGCGGGAGGGCAGATACGCAATATTTT. This codes for CASSRLGTSGRADTQYF.

The V gene is TRBV12-5, the J gene TRBJ2-7; D assignment may be TRBD1 or TRBD2 (5 bases each). Trimming shortened V by 1 base and J by 3 bases, and 7 bases separated the two germline ends. Germline-derived CDR1 and CDR2 are LGHNT and FRNRAP. This CDR3 has 13 residues. CDR3 in amino acids: CASGLGGSYEQYF. CDR3 bases: TGTGCTAGTGGTTTGGGGGGGAGCTACGAGCAGTACTTC.

This clonotype came up many times. The J gene is TRBJ2-7, the V gene TRBV7-9; weak D call: TRBD2 (5 bases). The V and J ends lost 4 bases and 0 bases respectively, with 19 bases between them. CDR3 length: 17 residues. From germline, CDR1 is SEHNR and CDR2 FQNEAQ (reference sequence). The CDR3 region has the DNA TGTGCCAGCAGCTCCGGTGCGGGCCGAAGTAGCTCCTACGAGCAGTACTTC. This encodes CASSSGAGRSSSYEQYF.

CDR3 coding DNA: TGTGCCAGTAGTATTATCAGCCAAGAGACCCAGTACTTC. The encoded protein is CASSIISQETQYF. This chain joins TRBV19 and TRBJ2-5; no firm D call. CDR1 is LNHDA, CDR2 SQIVND, per germline (reference sequence). V dropped 3 bases and J dropped 1 base, with 6 bases sitting between them. There are 13 residues in the CDR3.

The chain employs TRBV11-2 and TRBJ2-3; D remains unclear. There are 14 residues in the CDR3. CDR1 is SGHAT and CDR2 is FQNNGV in the germline V gene. V dropped 4 bases and J dropped 2 bases, with 10 bases sitting between them. CDR3 loop: CASSYRGDTDTQYF. CDR3 in DNA: TGTGCCAGCAGCTACAGAGGAGACACAGATACGCAGTATTTT.

In its sample, this clonotype was seen many times. The chain links TRBV10-2 to TRBJ1-1; D is undetermined. With 1 base removed from V and 8 bases from J, the gap between germline ends came to 8 bases. This CDR3 comprises 12 residues. The germline CDR1 and CDR2 sequences are WSHSY and SAAADI. CDR3 protein: CASSELEREAFF. For the CDR3, the DNA is TGCGCCAGCAGTGAGTTAGAGAGAGAAGCTTTCTTT.